These T cell receptor beta chains were read from a single sample in a study of shared clonotypes between healthy human individuals. Produced via immunoSEQ multiplex PCR; TCRdb's table is partial and in-frame only. The sample yields some 2,500,000 clones, about nine tenths seen once. Sequenced input: naive CD4+ T cells from PBMCs. The receptor set was obtained from a man between 18 and 29 years old in good health. Some clones in this sample may be carry-over from other donors' samples. CDR3s include the opening cysteine and the closing phenylalanine or tryptophan. The D gene is left open where the match is weak. Only some rows state a clone size, as once, few, many or a class for expanded clones.

clone_size d_call j_call v_call cdr3_nt cdr3_aa
NA NA TRBJ2-3 TRBV28 TGTGCCAGCAGTTTAGACGGGACCCACACAGATACGCAGTATTTT CASSLDGTHTDTQYF
NA NA TRBJ2-7 TRBV7-9 TGTGCCAGCAGCTTAGTGCCCGCTAGCTGGTACGAGCAGTACTTC CASSLVPASWYEQYF
once TRBD1 TRBJ2-1 TRBV5-1 TGCGCCAGCAGCTTGGCCCGGGACAGGGGACCCTCAAGCTCCTACAATGAGCAGTTCTTC CASSLARDRGPSSSYNEQFF
NA NA TRBJ1-1 TRBV5-1 TGCGCCAGCAGCTTGCAATTCCTCGGCAACACTGAAGCTTTCTTT CASSLQFLGNTEAFF
NA NA TRBJ2-1 TRBV4-2 TGTGCCAGCAGCCAAGTTGCGGGGCAGGATTTCTACAATGAGCAGTTCTTC CASSQVAGQDFYNEQFF
once NA TRBJ2-7 TRBV9 TGTGCCAGCAGCGTGACACCTTACGACGAGCAGTACTTC CASSVTPYDEQYF
NA TRBD2 TRBJ2-5 TRBV5-1 TGCGCCAGCAGCTCCCCGGGACTAGCAGGAGAGACCCAGTACTTC CASSSPGLAGETQYF
NA NA TRBJ2-1 TRBV11-2 TGTGCCAGCAGCTATATGGGGAGCTCCTACAATGAGCAGTTCTTC CASSYMGSSYNEQFF
NA NA TRBJ2-3 TRBV11-2 TGTGCCAGCAGCTCGGGCGGAAAGAGCACAGATACGCAGTATTTT CASSSGGKSTDTQYF
NA NA TRBJ1-2 TRBV6-5 TGTGCCAGCAGTCGGGACCGACGCAACTATGGCTACACCTTC CASSRDRRNYGYTF
NA NA TRBJ2-2 TRBV28 TGTGCCAGCAGTTCCAACATAGGGGTGTTGAACACCGGGGAGCTGTTTTTT CASSSNIGVLNTGELFF
NA TRBD1 TRBJ2-5 TRBV2 TGTGCCGGACAGGGCACCGGGGAGACCCAGTACTTC CAGQGTGETQYF
NA NA TRBJ2-7 TRBV21-1 TGTGCCAGCAGCCCACACTTCCAAACCCCGTTGTCCTACTACGAGCAGTACTTC CASSPHFQTPLSYYEQYF
NA TRBD2 TRBJ2-5 TRBV10-3 TGTGCCATCAGGGGGGGGACTAGCGGACAAGAGACCCAGTACTTC CAIRGGTSGQETQYF
once NA TRBJ2-1 TRBV9 TGTGCCAGCAGCGTACTGGGGACTTCCTACAATGAGCAGTTCTTC CASSVLGTSYNEQFF
NA TRBD1 TRBJ2-7 TRBV11-2 TGTGCCAGCAGCTTAAGGACAGGGGGCGAGCAGTACTTC CASSLRTGGEQYF
NA NA TRBJ1-2 TRBV2 TGTGCCAGCAGGGGCGTCCGACAGGCGAGTGAGCTGAACTATGGCTACACCTTC CASRGVRQASELNYGYTF